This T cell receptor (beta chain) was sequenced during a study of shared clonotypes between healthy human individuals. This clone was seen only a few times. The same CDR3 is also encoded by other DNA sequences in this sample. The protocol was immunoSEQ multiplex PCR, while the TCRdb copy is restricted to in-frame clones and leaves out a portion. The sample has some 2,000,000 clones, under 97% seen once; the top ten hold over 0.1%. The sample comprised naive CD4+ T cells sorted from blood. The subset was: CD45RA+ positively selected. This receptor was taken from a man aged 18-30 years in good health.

The CDR3 DNA is TGTGCCAGCAGTTTATTGGACACTGAAGCTTTCTTT. Encoded protein: CASSLLDTEAFF. The chain combines TRBV28 with TRBJ1-1; unclear D gene. Germline V gives CDR1 MDHEN, CDR2 SYDVKM. Trimming removed 1 base at V and 3 bases at J, with 3 bases between. The CDR3 has 12 amino acids.